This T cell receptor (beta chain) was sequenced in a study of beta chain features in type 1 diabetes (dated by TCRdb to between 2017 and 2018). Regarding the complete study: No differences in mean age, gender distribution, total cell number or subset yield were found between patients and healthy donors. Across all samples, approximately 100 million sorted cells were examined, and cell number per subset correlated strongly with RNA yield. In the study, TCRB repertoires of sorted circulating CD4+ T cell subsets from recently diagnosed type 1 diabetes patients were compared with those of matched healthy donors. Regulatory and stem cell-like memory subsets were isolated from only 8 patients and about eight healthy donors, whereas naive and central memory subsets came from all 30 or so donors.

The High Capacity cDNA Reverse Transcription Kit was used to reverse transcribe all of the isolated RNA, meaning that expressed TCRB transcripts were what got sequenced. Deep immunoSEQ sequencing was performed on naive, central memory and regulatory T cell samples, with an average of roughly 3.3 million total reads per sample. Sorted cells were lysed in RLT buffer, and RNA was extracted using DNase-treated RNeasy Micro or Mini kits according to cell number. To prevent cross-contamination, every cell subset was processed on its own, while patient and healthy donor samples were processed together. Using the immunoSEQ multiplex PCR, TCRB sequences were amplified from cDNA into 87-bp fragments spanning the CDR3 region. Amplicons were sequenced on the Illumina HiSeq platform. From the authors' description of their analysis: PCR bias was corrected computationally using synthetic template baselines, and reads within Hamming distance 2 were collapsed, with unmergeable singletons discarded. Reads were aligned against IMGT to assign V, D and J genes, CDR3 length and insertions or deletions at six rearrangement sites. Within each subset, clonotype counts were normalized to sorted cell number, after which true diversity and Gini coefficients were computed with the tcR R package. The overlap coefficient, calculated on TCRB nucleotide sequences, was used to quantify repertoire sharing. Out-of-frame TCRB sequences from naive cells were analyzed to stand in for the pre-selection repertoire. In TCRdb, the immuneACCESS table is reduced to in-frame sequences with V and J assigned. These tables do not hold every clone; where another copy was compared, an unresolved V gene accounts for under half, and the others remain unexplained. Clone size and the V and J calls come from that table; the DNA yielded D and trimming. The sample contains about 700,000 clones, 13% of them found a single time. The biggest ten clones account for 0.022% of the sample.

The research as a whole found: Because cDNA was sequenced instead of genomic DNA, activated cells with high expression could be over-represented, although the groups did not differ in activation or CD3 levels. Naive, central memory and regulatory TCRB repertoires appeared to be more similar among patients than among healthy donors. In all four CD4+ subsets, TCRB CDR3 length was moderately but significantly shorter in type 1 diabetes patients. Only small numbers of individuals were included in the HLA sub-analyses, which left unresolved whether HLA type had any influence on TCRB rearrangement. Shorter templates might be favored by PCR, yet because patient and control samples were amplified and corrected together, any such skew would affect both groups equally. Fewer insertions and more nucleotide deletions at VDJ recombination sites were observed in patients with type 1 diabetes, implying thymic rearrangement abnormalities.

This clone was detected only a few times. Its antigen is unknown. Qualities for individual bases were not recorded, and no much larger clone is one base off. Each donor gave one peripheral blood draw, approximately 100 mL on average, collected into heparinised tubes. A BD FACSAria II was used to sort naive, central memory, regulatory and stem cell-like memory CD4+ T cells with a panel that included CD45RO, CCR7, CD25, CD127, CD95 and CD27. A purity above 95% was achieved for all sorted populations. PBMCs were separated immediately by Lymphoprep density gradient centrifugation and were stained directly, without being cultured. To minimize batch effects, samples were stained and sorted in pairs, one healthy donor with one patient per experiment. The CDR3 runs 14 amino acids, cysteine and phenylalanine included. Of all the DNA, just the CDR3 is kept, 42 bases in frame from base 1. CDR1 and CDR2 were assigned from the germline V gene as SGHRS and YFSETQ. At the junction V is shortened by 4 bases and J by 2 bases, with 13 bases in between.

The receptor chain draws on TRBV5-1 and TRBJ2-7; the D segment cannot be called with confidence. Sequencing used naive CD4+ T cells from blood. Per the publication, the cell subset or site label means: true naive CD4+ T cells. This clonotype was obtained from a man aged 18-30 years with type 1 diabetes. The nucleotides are TGCGCCAGCAGCCAACGGACGGAAACCTACGAGCAGTACTTC. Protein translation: CASSQRTETYEQYF.